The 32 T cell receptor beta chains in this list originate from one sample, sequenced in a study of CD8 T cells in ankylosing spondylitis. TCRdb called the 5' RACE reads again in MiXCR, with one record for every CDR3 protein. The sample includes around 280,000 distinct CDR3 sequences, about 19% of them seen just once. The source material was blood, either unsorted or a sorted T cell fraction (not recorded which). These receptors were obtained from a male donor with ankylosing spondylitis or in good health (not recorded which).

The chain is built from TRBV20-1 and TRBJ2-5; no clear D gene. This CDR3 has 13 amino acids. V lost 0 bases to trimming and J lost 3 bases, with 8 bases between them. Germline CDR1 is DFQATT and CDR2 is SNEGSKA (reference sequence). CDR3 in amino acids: CSARDFGEETQYF. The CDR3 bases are TGCAGTGCTAGAGATTTTGGAGAAGAGACCCAGTACTTC.

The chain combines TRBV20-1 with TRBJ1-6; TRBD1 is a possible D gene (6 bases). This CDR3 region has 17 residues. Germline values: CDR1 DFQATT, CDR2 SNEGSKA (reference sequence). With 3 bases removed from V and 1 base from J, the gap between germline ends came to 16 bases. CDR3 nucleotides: TGCAGTGCTAGGGCGACAAGGGGGAATTCCTATAATTCACCCCTCCACTTT. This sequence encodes CSARATRGNSYNSPLHF.

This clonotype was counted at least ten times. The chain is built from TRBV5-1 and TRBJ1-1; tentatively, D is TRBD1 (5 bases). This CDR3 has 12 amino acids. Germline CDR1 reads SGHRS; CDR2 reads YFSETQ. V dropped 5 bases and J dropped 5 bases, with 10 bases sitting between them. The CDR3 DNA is TGCGCCAGCAGTGGGGGAGGGACTGAAGCTTTCTTT. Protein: CASSGGGTEAFF.

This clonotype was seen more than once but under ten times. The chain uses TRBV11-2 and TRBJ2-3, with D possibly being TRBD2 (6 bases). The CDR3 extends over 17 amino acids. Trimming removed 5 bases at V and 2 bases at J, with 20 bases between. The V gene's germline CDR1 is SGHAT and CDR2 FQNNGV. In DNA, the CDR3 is TGTGCCAGCAGCCCCCCGCCTAGCGACACCCTCACAGATACGCAGTATTTT. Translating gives CASSPPPSDTLTDTQYF.

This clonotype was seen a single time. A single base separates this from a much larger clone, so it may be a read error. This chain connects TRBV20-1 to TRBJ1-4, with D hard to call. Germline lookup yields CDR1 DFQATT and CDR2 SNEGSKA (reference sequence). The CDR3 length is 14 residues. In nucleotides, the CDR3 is TGCAGTGCTAGAGACAGTGCAACTAATGAAAAACCGTTTTTT. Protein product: CSARDSATNEKPFF.

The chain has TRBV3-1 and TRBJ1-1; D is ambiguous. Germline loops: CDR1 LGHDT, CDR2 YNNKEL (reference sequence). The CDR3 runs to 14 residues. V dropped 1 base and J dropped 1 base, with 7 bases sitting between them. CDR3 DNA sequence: TGTGCCAGCAGCCAAGCGGACGGGAACACTGAAGCTTTCTTT. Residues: CASSQADGNTEAFF.

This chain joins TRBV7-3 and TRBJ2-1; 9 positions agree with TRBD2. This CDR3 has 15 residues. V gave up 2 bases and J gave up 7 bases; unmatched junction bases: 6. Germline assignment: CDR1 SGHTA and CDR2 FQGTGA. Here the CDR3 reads CASSLRGGALNEQFF. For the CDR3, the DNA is TGTGCCAGCAGCTTACGCGGGGGGGCATTAAATGAGCAGTTCTTC.

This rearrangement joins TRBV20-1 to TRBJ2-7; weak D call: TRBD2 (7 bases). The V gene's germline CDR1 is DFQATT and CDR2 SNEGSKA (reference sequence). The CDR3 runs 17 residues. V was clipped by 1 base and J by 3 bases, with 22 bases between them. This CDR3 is CSARGLGDRGAHYEQYV. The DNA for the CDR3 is TGCAGTGCTAGAGGGTTGGGCGACCGGGGGGCGCACTACGAGCAGTACGTC.

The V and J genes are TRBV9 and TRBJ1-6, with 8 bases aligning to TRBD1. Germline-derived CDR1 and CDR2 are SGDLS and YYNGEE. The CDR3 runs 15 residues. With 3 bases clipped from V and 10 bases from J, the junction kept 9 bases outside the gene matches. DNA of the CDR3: TGTGCCAGCAGCGCGGGCAGGACAGGGCGATCACCCCTCCACTTT. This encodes CASSAGRTGRSPLHF.

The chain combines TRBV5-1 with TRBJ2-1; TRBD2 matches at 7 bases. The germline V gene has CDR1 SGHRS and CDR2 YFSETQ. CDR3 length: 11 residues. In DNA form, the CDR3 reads TGCGCGGTCACTGGAGCGGGAGAGCAGTTCTTC. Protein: CAVTGAGEQFF. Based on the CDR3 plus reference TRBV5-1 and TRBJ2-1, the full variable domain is KAGVTQTPRYLIKTRGQQVTLSCSPISGHRSVSWYQQTPGQGLQFLFEYFSETQRNKGNFPGRFSGRQFSNSRSEMNVSTLELGDSALYLCAVTGAGEQFFGPGTRLTVL.

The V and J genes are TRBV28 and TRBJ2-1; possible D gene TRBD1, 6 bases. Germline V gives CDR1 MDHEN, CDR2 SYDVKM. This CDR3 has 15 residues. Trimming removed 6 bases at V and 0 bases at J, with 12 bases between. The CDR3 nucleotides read TGTGCCAGCAGAACAGGGTTCCCCTCCTACAATGAGCAGTTCTTC. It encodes CASRTGFPSYNEQFF.

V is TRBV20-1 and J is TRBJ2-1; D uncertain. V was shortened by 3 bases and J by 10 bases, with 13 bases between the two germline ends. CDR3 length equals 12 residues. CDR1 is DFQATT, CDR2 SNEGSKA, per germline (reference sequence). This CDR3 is CSASLNINEQFF. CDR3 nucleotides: TGCAGTGCTAGCTTAAACATCAACGAGCAGTTCTTC.

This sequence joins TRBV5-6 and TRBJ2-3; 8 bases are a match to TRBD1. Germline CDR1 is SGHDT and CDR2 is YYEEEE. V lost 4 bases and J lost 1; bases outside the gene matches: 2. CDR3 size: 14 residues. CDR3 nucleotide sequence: TGTGCCAGCAGCGTGGACAGGGGCACAGATACGCAGTATTTT. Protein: CASSVDRGTDTQYF.

This chain's CDR3 is CASSFSRPDTQYF. CDR3 DNA: TGTGCCAGCAGCTTTTCTCGGCCAGATACGCAGTATTTT. This chain uses TRBV11-1 with TRBJ2-3; no clear D. Germline values: CDR1 SGHAT, CDR2 FQDESV (reference sequence). The CDR3 runs 13 residues. V dropped 3 bases and J dropped 4 bases, with 8 bases sitting between them.

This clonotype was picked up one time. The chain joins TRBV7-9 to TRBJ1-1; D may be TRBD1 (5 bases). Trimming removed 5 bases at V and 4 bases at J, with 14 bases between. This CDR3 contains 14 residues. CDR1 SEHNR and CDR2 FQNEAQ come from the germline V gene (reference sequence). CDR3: CASSAGLGGTEAFF. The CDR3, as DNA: TGTGCCAGCAGCGCCGGGTTGGGGGGCACTGAAGCTTTCTTT.

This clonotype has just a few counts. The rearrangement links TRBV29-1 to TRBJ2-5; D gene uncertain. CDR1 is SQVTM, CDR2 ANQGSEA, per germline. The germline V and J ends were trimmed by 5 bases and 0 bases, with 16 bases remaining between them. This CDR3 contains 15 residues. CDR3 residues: CSVPAPERNQETQYF. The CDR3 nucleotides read TGCAGCGTTCCAGCCCCGGAGAGGAACCAAGAGACCCAGTACTTC.

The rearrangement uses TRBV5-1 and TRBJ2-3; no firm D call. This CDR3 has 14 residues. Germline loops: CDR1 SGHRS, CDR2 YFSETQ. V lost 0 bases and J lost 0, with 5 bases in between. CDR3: CASSLDWSTDTQYF. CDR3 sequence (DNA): TGCGCCAGCAGCTTGGATTGGAGCACAGATACGCAGTATTTT.

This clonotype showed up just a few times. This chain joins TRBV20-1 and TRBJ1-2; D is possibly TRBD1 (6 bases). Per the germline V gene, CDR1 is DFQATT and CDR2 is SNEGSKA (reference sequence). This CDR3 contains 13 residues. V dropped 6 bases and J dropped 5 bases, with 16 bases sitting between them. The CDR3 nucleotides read TGCAGTGCCGAGGGGGGTGACGCATATGGCTACACCTTC. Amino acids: CSAEGGDAYGYTF.

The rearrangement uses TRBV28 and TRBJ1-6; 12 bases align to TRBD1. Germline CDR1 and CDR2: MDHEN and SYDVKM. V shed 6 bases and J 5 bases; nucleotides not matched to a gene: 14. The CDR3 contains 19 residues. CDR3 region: CASRTPGQGAGEDNSPLHF. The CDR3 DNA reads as TGTGCCAGCAGGACACCGGGACAGGGGGCGGGGGAGGATAATTCACCCCTCCACTTT.

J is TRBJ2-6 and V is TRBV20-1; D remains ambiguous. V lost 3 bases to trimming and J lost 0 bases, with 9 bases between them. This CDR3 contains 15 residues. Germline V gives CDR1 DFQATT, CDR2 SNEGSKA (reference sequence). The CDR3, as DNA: TGCAGTGCTAGCGCCCGCAGCTCTGGGGCCAACGTCCTGACTTTC. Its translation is CSASARSSGANVLTF.

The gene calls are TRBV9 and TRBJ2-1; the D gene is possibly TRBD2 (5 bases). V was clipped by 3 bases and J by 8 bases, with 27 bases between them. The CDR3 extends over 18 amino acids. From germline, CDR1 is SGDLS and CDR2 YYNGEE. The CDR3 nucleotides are TGTGCCAGCAGCGCGGCGCCTTTTACTAGTTTCGGCCTCGATGAGCAGTTCTTC. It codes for CASSAAPFTSFGLDEQFF.

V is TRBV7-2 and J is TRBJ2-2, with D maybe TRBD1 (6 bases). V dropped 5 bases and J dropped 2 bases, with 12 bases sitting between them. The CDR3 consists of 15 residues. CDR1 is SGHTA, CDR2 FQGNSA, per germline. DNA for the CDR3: TGTGCCAGCAGCCCTCAGGGGATCAACACCGGGGAGCTGTTTTTT. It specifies CASSPQGINTGELFF.

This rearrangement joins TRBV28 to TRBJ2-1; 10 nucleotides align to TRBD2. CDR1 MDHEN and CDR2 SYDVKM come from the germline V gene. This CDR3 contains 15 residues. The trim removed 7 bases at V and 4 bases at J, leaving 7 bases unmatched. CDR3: CASTNPSGRYNEQFF. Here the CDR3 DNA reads TGTGCCAGCACCAACCCTAGCGGGAGATACAATGAGCAGTTCTTC.

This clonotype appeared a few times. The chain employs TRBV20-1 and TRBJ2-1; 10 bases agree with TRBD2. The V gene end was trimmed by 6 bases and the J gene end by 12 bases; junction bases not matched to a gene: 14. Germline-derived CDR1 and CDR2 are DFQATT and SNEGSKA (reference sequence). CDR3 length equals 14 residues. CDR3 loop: CSAHLAGEVIGQFF. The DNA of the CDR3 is TGCAGTGCCCACCTAGCGGGAGAAGTGATTGGGCAGTTCTTC.

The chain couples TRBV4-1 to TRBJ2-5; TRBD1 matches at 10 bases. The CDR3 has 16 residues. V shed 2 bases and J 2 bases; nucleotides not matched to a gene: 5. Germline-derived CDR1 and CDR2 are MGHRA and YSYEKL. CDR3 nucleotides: TGCGCCAGCAGCCAACTTCCGGGACAGGGGCAAGAGACCCAGTACTTC. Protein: CASSQLPGQGQETQYF.

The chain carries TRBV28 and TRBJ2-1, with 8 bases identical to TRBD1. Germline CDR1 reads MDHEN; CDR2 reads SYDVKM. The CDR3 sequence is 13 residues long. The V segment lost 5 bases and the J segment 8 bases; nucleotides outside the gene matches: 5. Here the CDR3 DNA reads TGTGCCAGCAGTGGGGACAGGATTCATGAGCAGTTCTTC. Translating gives CASSGDRIHEQFF.

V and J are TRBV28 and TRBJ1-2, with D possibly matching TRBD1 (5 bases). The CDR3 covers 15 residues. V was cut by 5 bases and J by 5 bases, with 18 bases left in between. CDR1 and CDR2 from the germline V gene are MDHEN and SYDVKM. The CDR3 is CASSPAPGLLYGYTF. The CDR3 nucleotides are TGTGCCAGCAGTCCCGCACCGGGACTTCTTTATGGCTACACCTTC.

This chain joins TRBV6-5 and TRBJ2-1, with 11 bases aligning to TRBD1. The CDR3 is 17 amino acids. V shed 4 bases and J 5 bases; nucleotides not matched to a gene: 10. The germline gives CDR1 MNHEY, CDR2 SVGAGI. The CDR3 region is CASSSLSGQGVNNEQFF. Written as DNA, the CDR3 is TGTGCCAGCAGTTCACTCTCGGGACAGGGGGTAAACAATGAGCAGTTCTTC.

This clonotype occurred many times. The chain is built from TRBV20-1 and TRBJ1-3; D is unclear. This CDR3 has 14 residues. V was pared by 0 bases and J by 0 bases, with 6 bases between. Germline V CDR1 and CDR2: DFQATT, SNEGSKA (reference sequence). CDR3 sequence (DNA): TGCAGTGCTAGAGACTCGAGCTCTGGAAACACCATATATTTT. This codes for CSARDSSSGNTIYF.

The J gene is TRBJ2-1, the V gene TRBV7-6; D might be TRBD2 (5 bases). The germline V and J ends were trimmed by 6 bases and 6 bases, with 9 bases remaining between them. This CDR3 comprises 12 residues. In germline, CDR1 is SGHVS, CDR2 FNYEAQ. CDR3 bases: TGTGCCAGCAGACTTGAGGGCAATGAGCAGTTCTTC. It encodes CASRLEGNEQFF.

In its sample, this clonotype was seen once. CDR3 DNA sequence: TGTGCCAGCAGCTTGCGTTCGGGGGTCTCCTCCTACAATGAGCAGTTCTTC. It yields the protein CASSLRSGVSSYNEQFF. The chain uses TRBV7-6 and TRBJ2-1, with D possibly TRBD2 on 6 matching bases. V was pared by 3 bases and J by 0 bases, with 15 bases between. Per the germline V gene, CDR1 is SGHVS and CDR2 is FNYEAQ. The CDR3 runs to 17 residues. Full variable domain (rest looked up from reference TRBV7-6 and TRBJ2-1): GAGVSQSPRYKVTKRGQDVALRCDPISGHVSLYWYRQALGQGPEFLTYFNYEAQQDKSGLPNDRFSAERPEGSISTLTIQRTEQRDSAMYRCASSLRSGVSSYNEQFFGPGTRLTVL.

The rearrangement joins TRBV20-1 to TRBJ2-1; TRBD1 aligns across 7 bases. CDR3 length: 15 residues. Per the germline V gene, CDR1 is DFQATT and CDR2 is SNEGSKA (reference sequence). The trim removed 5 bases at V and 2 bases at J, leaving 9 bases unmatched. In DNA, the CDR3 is TGCAGTGCTCTCCTGACAGGGTGGGCCTACAATGAGCAGTTCTTC. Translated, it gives CSALLTGWAYNEQFF.